This T cell receptor beta chain was captured in a study of post-analysis software for immune sequencing data. The TCR beta cDNA libraries contained unique molecular identifiers. The authors obtained roughly 0.5 million cDNA molecules from approximately 0.95 to 9.8 million T cells. TCRdb redid the calling of the PCR reads with MiXCR, one entry per CDR3 protein. The data hold about 820,000 distinct CDR3 sequences, with under 70% observed a single time. The source of this sequence is a girl aged 5-17 years with multiple sclerosis. Sequences were obtained from blood.

CDR3 bases: TGCAGTGCACTGGGCGGGGGAGCCTACGAGCAGTACTTC. Its protein product is CSALGGGAYEQYF. This sequence joins TRBV20-1 and TRBJ2-7, with 7 bases identical to TRBD2. Germline values: CDR1 DFQATT, CDR2 SNEGSKA (reference sequence). This CDR3 is built from 13 residues. J gave up 2 bases and V 6 bases, and 7 bases lay outside the gene matches.